These T cell receptor beta chains were read from a single sample in a study of blood T cell repertoires in COVID-19. TCRdb's copy holds only in-frame clones and misses some; the assay was immunoSEQ multiplex PCR. The sample carries more than 350,000 clones, roughly 90% recorded once. Input material: peripheral blood. The receptors derive from a woman aged 25 to 39 with COVID-19, enrolled during active disease. The CDR3 runs from the conserved cysteine through the conserved F or W. A D gene is named only where the DNA matches it firmly.

j_gene	d_gene	v_gene	CDR3aa
TRBJ1-4	TRBD1	TRBV5-1	CASSQRTGDVKLFF
TRBJ1-3	-	TRBV6-5	CASRIYADLGNTIYF
TRBJ2-3	-	TRBV30	CAWSQNPSTDTQYF
TRBJ2-1	TRBD2	TRBV14	CASSRVAGGPRNEQFF
TRBJ1-1	TRBD1	TRBV7-2	CASSLGWDRGRGTEAFF
TRBJ2-4	-	TRBV6-5	CASSLGPGNIQYF
TRBJ1-2	TRBD1	TRBV2	CASSKGQGAPGYTF
TRBJ2-7	TRBD1	TRBV30	CAWSARQGFYEQYF
TRBJ1-2	-	TRBV5-1	CASSQQTGNYGYTF
TRBJ2-5	-	TRBV3-1/TRBV3-2	CASSQDTQRVETQYF
TRBJ1-2	TRBD1	TRBV4-2	CASSQHATRTGVGSQGGYTF
TRBJ1-3	-	TRBV19	CASSAVGQGNTIYF
TRBJ2-1	-	TRBV7-2	CASSLGSRAYNEQFF
TRBJ1-5	TRBD1	TRBV5-6	CASSLAQGAFGQPQHF
TRBJ1-5	-	TRBV12-2	CADTPGGDYSNQPQHF
TRBJ2-1	-	TRBV2	CASSGQTWSSYNEQFF
TRBJ2-1	-	TRBV10-1	CASSESSRDEQFF
TRBJ2-3	-	TRBV5-8	CASSLGLGKGDTQYF
TRBJ1-6	-	TRBV11-2	CASSLDVGANSPLHF
TRBJ1-6	-	TRBV7-9	CASSQQGRTLHF
TRBJ1-2	-	TRBV19	CASSLQGDYGYTF
TRBJ2-5	TRBD1	TRBV7-2	CASSSLGTGVWQTQYF
TRBJ2-3	-	TRBV5-4	CASSPRTPDTQYF
TRBJ2-1	TRBD2	TRBV5-1	CASSPGGTSGSSYNEQFF
TRBJ1-1	TRBD1	TRBV4-3	CASSQDLVGQGVRGTEAFF
TRBJ1-3	TRBD1	TRBV9	CASSVDLGTGSHSGNTIYF
TRBJ2-1	TRBD2	TRBV5-1	CASSNKTSGGAVEQFF
TRBJ1-5	-	TRBV19	CASTSPGQRNQPQHF
TRBJ1-1	-	TRBV9	CASSVGSGSEAFF
TRBJ1-2	-	TRBV4-2	CASSQGASRGYTLNYGYTF
TRBJ2-5	-	TRBV19	CASRRTTFGERETQYF
TRBJ2-1	-	TRBV27	CASSSHRNGYNEQFF
TRBJ2-5	-	TRBV29-1	CSVDKGVGLRETQYF
TRBJ1-5	TRBD1	TRBV2	CASNGQGARRNQPQHF
TRBJ2-1	-	TRBV5-6	CASSLYRNEQFF
TRBJ2-3	-	TRBV12-3/TRBV12-4	CASSFGTQYF
TRBJ2-5	-	TRBV5-1	CASSLVGATAVQETQYF
TRBJ2-7	-	TRBV7-2	CASSLDYPSYEQYF
TRBJ2-2	TRBD2	TRBV7-9	CASSLAGGSGTGELFF
TRBJ2-1	TRBD2	TRBV24-1	CATSVALAGDQFF
TRBJ2-1	TRBD2	TRBV3-1/TRBV3-2	CASSRRGGSSYNEQFF
TRBJ2-1	TRBD2	TRBV19	CASRRTSGSSAVFYNEQFF
TRBJ2-4	TRBD2	TRBV19	CASSIDGRADYIQYF
TRBJ2-3	-	TRBV7-2	CASSLSGADTQYF
TRBJ2-5	-	TRBV7-9	CASSSRETQYF
TRBJ1-4	-	TRBV11-3	CASSLLGGNNEKLFF
TRBJ1-2	-	TRBV19	CASSTSRQADYGYTF
TRBJ1-1	-	TRBV10-1	CASTPDRYPTAEAFF
TRBJ1-5	-	TRBV19	CASSIVVSSPQPQHF
TRBJ2-3	-	TRBV5-1	CASSLERSTDTQYF
TRBJ2-2	-	TRBV27	CASSLTGELFF
TRBJ1-6	TRBD1	TRBV27	CASSFRGTNSPLHF
TRBJ1-4	-	TRBV27	CASSPTRTVATNEKLFF
TRBJ1-2	-	TRBV10-3	CAISEPGGSRGYTF
TRBJ2-7	-	TRBV5-4	CASSQTTEQYF
TRBJ1-2	-	TRBV28	CASSFSPDSYGYTF
TRBJ1-5	-	TRBV24-1	CATSDPDRNQPQHF
TRBJ2-1	-	TRBV19	CASSIPRGEQFF
TRBJ2-1	-	TRBV7-8	CASSQRDTGSAYNEQFF